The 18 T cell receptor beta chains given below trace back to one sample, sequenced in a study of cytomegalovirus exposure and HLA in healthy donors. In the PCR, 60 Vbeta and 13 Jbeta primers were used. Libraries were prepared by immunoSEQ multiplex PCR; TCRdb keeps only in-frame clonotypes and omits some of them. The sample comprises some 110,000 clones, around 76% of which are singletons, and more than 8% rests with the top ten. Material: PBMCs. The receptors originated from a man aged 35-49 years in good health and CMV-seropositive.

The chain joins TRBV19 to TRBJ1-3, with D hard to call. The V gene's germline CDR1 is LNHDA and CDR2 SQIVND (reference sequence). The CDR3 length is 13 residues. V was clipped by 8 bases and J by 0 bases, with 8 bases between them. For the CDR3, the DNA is TGTGCCAGTTCCCCGGTCTCTGGAAACACCATATATTTT. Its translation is CASSPVSGNTIYF.

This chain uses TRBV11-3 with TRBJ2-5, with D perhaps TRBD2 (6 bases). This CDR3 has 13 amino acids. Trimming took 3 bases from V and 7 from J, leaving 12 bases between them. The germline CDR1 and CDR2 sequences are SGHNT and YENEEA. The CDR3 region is CASSLTVGGTQYF. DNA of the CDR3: TGTGCCAGCAGCTTGACAGTGGGAGGGACCCAGTACTTC.

DNA for the CDR3: TGTGCCAGCACCCCTAGCGGGGGCTCCTACAATGAGCAGTTCTTC. Protein product: CASTPSGGSYNEQFF. The chain recombines TRBV6-5 with TRBJ2-1, with TRBD2 matching 10 bases. With 7 bases clipped from V and 0 bases from J, the junction kept 3 bases outside the gene matches. CDR3 length equals 15 residues. Germline CDR1 and CDR2: MNHEY and SVGAGI.

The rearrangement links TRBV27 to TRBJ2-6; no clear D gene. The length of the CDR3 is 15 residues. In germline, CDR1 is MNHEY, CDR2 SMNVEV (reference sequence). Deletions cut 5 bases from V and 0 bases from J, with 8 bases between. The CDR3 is CASSLGTSGANVLTF. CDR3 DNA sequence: TGTGCCAGCAGTCTAGGAACCTCTGGGGCCAACGTCCTGACTTTC. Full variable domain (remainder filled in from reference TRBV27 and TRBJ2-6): EAQVTQNPRYLITVTGKKLTVTCSQNMNHEYMSWYRQDPGLGLRQIYYSMNVEVTDKGDVPEGYKVSRKEKRNFPLILESPSPNQTSLYFCASSLGTSGANVLTFGAGSRLTVL.

CDR3 protein: CASSPRAGMGTGELFF. DNA of the CDR3: TGTGCCAGCAGCCCACGAGCGGGAATGGGCACCGGGGAGCTGTTTTTT. The chain is built from TRBV9 and TRBJ2-2; 7 bases are a match to TRBD2. The CDR3 has 16 amino acids. With V trimmed by 4 bases and J by 4 bases, 10 bases remained unmatched. Germline CDR1 and CDR2: SGDLS and YYNGEE.

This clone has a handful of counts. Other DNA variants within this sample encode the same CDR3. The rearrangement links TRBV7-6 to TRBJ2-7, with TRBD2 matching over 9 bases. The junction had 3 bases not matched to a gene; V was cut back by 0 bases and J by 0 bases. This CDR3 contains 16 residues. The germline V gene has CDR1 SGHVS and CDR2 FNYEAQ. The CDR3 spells CASSLATSGSSYEQYF. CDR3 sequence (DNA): TGTGCCAGCAGCTTAGCGACTAGCGGCAGCTCCTACGAGCAGTACTTC.

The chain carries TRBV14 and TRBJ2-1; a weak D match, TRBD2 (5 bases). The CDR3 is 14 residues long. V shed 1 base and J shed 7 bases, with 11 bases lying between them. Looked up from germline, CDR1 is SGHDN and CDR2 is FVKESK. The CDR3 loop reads CASSQGLARNEQFF. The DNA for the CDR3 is TGTGCCAGCAGCCAAGGCCTAGCAAGGAATGAGCAGTTCTTC. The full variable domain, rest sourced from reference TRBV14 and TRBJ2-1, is EAGVTQFPSHSVIEKGQTVTLRCDPISGHDNLYWYRRVMGKEIKFLLHFVKESKQDESGMPNNRFLAERTGGTYSTLKVQPAELEDSGVYFCASSQGLARNEQFFGPGTRLTVL.

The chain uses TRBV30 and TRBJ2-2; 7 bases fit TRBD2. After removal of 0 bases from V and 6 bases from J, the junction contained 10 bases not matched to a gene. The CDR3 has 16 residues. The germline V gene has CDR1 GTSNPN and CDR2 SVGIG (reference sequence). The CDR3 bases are TGTGCCTGGAGTGTACGCGGGCGGGGGAAGTCCGGGGAGCTGTTTTTT. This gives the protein CAWSVRGRGKSGELFF. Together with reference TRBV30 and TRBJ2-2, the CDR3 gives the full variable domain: SQTIHQWPATLVQPVGSPLSLECTVEGTSNPNLYWYRQAAGRGLQLLFYSVGIGQISSEVPQNLSASRPQDRQFILSSKKLLLSDSGFYLCAWSVRGRGKSGELFFGEGSRLTVL.

CDR3 sequence reads: CAISAGQDRNSGANVLTF. CDR3 nucleotides: TGTGCCATCAGTGCGGGACAGGACCGCAACTCTGGGGCCAACGTCCTGACTTTC. V and J are TRBV10-3 and TRBJ2-6; 8 positions agree with TRBD1. The CDR3 is made up of 18 amino acids. The V gene's germline CDR1 is ENHRY and CDR2 SYGVKD. With 4 bases clipped from V and 0 bases from J, the junction kept 8 bases outside the gene matches.

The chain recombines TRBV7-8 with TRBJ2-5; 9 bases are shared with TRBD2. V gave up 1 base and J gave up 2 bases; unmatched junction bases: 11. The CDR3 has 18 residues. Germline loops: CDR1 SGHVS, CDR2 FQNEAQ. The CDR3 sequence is CASSLGILWLAGQETQYF. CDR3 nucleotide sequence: TGTGCCAGCAGCTTAGGGATCTTGTGGCTAGCGGGACAAGAGACCCAGTACTTC.

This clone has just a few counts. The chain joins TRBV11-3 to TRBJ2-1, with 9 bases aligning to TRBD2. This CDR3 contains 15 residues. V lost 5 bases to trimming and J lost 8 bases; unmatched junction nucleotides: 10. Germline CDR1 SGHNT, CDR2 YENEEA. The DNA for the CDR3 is TGTGCCAGCAGCGTCCGGGACCGCGGGGGGGATGAGCAGTTCTTC. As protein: CASSVRDRGGDEQFF.

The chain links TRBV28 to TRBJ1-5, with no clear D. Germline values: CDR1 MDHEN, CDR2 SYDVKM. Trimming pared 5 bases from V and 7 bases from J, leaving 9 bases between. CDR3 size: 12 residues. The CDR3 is CASSTPTQPQHF. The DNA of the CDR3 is TGTGCCAGCAGTACCCCGACACAGCCCCAGCATTTT. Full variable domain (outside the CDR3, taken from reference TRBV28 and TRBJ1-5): DVKVTQSSRYLVKRTGEKVFLECVQDMDHENMFWYRQDPGLGLRLIYFSYDVKMKEKGDIPEGYSVSREKKERFSLILESASTNQTSMYLCASSTPTQPQHFGDGTRLSIL.

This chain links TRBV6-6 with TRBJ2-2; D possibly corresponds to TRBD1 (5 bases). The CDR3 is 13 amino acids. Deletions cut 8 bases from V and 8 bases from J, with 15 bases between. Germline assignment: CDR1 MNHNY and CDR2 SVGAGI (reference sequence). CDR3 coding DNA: TGTGCCAGCGTCCGACAGTTACATGGGGAGCTGTTTTTT. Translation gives CASVRQLHGELFF.

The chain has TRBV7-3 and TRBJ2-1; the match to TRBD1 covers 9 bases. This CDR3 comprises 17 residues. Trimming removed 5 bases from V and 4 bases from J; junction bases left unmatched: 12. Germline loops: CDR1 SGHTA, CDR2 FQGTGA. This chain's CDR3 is CASSLNTGGRGYNEQFF. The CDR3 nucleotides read TGTGCCAGCAGCCTAAACACAGGGGGCAGGGGTTACAATGAGCAGTTCTTC.

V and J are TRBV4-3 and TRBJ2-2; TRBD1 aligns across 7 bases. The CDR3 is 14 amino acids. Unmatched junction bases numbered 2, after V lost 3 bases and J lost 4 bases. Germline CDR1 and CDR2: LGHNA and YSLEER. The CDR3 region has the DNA TGCGCCAGCAGCCAGGGACAGAGCACCGGGGAGCTGTTTTTT. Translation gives CASSQGQSTGELFF.

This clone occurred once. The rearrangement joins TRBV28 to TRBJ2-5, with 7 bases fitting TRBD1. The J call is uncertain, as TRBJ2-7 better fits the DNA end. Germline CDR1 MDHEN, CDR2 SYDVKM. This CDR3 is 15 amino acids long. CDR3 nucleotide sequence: TGTGCCAGCAGCTCCCCTGACAGGGTCGGATCCGAGCAGTACTTC. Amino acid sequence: CASSSPDRVGSEQYF.

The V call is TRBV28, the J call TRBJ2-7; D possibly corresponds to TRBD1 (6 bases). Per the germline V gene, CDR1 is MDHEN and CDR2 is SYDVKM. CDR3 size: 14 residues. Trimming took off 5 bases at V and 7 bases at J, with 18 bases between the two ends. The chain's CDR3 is CASSRTEGYEEQYF. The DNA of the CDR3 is TGTGCCAGCAGTCGGACAGAAGGGTACGAAGAGCAGTACTTC.

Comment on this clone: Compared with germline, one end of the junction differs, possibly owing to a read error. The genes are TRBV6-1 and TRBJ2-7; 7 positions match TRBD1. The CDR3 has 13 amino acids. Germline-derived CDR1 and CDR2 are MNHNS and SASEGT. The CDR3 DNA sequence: TGTGCCGTCCGGGACAGCAGCTCCTACGAGCAGCACTTC. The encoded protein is CAVRDSSSYEQHF.